Listed below are T cell receptor beta chains from one sample, sequenced in a study of blood T cell repertoires in COVID-19. TCRdb keeps only in-frame clones here, not all; method: immunoSEQ multiplex PCR. The data hold roughly 82,000 clones, with around four fifths observed a single time. Sequences were obtained from peripheral blood. The source is a woman aged 60-70 years with acute or convalescent COVID-19. The CDR3 runs from the conserved cysteine through the conserved F or W. D genes are given only for firm matches.

D gene,V gene,J gene,CDR3 protein
-,TRBV6-5,TRBJ2-7,CASSSVAYEQYF
-,TRBV2,TRBJ1-1,CASRNRANNTEAFF
TRBD1,TRBV7-9,TRBJ2-1,CASSLRQGNEQFF
TRBD1,TRBV12-3/TRBV12-4,TRBJ2-2,CASRDRDTGELFF
TRBD2,TRBV3-1/TRBV3-2,TRBJ2-3,CASSPKPLAGPLMINTQYF
-,TRBV7-7,TRBJ1-1,CASSVTFGTEAFF
TRBD1,TRBV24-1,TRBJ1-2,CATSDSTGGHGYTF
-,TRBV7-2,TRBJ1-5,CASSSQGDQPQHF
TRBD1,TRBV7-2,TRBJ2-5,CASSLSGRTGGQETQYF
-,TRBV5-1,TRBJ1-3,CASSQLQGNTIYF
TRBD2,TRBV19,TRBJ2-1,CASRAGTSSYNEQFF
TRBD2,TRBV7-3,TRBJ2-5,CASSFLAGVQETQYF
-,TRBV19,TRBJ1-2,CASRLGAAFEAYGYTF
TRBD2,TRBV7-9,TRBJ2-7,CASSSTTSGRAGVEQYF
-,TRBV6-5,TRBJ2-7,CASSYSRSYEQYF
TRBD1,TRBV7-2,TRBJ1-1,CASSFSGGATEAFF
TRBD1,TRBV5-1,TRBJ1-1,CASSLATGGTGSFF
TRBD1,TRBV30,TRBJ2-7,CAWRDRGGYEQYF
TRBD1,TRBV5-1,TRBJ1-2,CASRPSGTVNYGYTF
-,TRBV6-4,TRBJ1-4,CATGGIPNEKLFF
-,TRBV20-1,TRBJ1-2,CSAPTGYGYTF
-,TRBV7-8,TRBJ1-6,CASSLGERGSPLHF
TRBD1,TRBV5-1,TRBJ1-1,CASSAGQGMNTEAFF
TRBD1,TRBV5-1,TRBJ1-5,CASSFGQGNQPQHF
TRBD2,TRBV7-6,TRBJ2-2,CASSSGLAGGHTGELFF
TRBD1,TRBV18,TRBJ1-1,CASSVGTATEAFF
TRBD2,TRBV19,TRBJ2-2,CASSIDPGGWTGELFF
-,TRBV11-1,TRBJ2-7,CASSLETDIYEQYF
TRBD2,TRBV11-2,TRBJ2-7,CASSPGVLAGTSEQYF
-,TRBV7-9,TRBJ2-2,CAGRGPNTGELFF
TRBD2,TRBV7-8,TRBJ2-5,CASSSRPGLAGVETQHF
-,TRBV6-5,TRBJ1-1,CASIHEGNTEAFF
-,TRBV11-2,TRBJ2-7,CASSLIAGPSYEQYF
TRBD1,TRBV6-5,TRBJ2-7,CASRGTVYEQYF
-,TRBV5-4,TRBJ2-7,CASSPPWSERQKYF
TRBD2,TRBV6-5,TRBJ2-3,CASSSLADTDTQYF
-,TRBV10-3,TRBJ2-5,CAISELMAVETQYF
-,TRBV6-5,TRBJ1-2,CATRGAVNYGYTF
TRBD1,TRBV5-1,TRBJ2-1,CASSSGGTNYNEQFF
-,TRBV5-4,TRBJ1-1,CASSFDSPANTEAFF
TRBD2,TRBV24-1,TRBJ2-2,CATSDSSGSGELFF
TRBD1,TRBV9,TRBJ1-2,CASSDTGGGTGYTF
-,TRBV5-1,TRBJ1-2,CASSPSLGQRGGYTF
TRBD2,TRBV7-2,TRBJ2-1,CASSLDLWAAGGEQFF
TRBD1,TRBV11-3,TRBJ2-1,CASSPKGRTGVGLYNEQFF
-,TRBV6-5,TRBJ1-1,CASSLGGWNTEAFF
-,TRBV7-9,TRBJ1-2,CASSRSDYGYTF
-,TRBV5-4,TRBJ2-5,CASSLGEEETQYF
-,TRBV21-1,TRBJ1-6,CASNFRDRLSYNSPLHF
-,TRBV3-1/TRBV3-2,TRBJ1-2,CASSQEYGGGKLGYTF
-,TRBV12-5,TRBJ2-2,CASGLARLEGGARELFF
TRBD2,TRBV6-2/TRBV6-3,TRBJ2-1,CASSSEWTPGREGQGDEQFF